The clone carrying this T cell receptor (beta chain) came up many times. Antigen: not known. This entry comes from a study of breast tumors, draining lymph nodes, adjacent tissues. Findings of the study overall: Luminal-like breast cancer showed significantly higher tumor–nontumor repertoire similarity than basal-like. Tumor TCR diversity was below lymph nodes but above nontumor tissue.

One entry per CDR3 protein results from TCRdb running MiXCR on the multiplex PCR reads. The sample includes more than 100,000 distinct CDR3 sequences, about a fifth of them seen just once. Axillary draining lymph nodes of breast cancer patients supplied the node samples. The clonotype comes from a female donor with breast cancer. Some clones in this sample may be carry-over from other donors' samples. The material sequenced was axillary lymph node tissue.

The CDR3 loop is CAISDKPASSYEQYF. The CDR3 DNA reads TGTGCCATCAGTGATAAGCCAGCGAGCTCCTACGAGCAGTACTTC. The chain couples TRBV10-3 to TRBJ2-7; D ambiguous. Trimming stripped 3 bases from V and 0 bases from J, with 12 bases between. CDR3 length equals 15 residues. Germline assignment: CDR1 ENHRY and CDR2 SYGVKD.